This TCR beta chain was sequenced during a study of cytomegalovirus exposure and HLA in healthy donors. The PCR contained 60 Vbeta and 13 Jbeta primers. Clones were sequenced by immunoSEQ multiplex PCR, and TCRdb holds only the in-frame ones, with some missing. The sample gives about 210,000 clones, 82% of which show up once; around 6% is in the top ten. V shed 6 bases and J 2 bases; nucleotides not matched to a gene: 8. Germline CDR1 is MNHEY and CDR2 is SMNVEV (reference sequence). The length of the CDR3 is 15 residues. Sequenced sample: PBMCs. The sequence derives from a man in his forties in good health and CMV-seropositive. The chain carries TRBV27 and TRBJ1-2, with 8 bases that match TRBD1. CDR3 loop: CASSRLRDRNYGYTF. CDR3 sequence (DNA): TGTGCCAGCAGCCGCCTCCGGGACAGGAACTATGGCTACACCTTC.